This T cell receptor (beta chain) was obtained from a study of blood T cell repertoires in COVID-19. Overall study: The cDNA or gDNA used as material had been derived from T cells, B-cell-depleted T cells, or PBMCs.

How the authors handled the data: Amplifying reference gene primers gave estimates of nucleated cell counts. The repertoire was sequenced with immunoSEQ multiplex PCR; TCRdb's copy has only in-frame clones and lacks some. V, J and clone size reflect that table, while D and trimming were determined from the DNA. The data hold about 74,000 clones, with 88% observed a single time. Sequencing used peripheral blood. The TCR was taken from an elderly woman with active or convalescent COVID-19.

Written as DNA, the CDR3 is TGTGCCAGCAGCCAAGAAGGTCCGGGACAGGGGGCAGGAATGGGTGAAGCTTTCTTT. This gives the protein CASSQEGPGQGAGMGEAFF. The chain links TRBV14 to TRBJ1-1; 12 nucleotides match TRBD1. The germline CDR1 and CDR2 sequences are SGHDN and FVKESK. J was trimmed by 7 bases and V by 0 bases; bases with no gene match: 15. The CDR3 has 19 residues.